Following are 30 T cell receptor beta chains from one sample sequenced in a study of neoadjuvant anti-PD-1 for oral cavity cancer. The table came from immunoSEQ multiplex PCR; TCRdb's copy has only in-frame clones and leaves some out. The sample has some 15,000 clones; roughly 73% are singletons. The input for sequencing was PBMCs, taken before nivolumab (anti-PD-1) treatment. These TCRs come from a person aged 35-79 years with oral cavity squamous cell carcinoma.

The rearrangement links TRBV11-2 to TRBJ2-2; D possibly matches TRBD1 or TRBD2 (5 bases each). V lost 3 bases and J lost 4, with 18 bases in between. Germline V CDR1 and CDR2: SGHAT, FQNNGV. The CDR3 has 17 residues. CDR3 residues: CASSLPLRDGPTGELFF. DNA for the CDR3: TGTGCCAGCAGCTTGCCTCTACGGGACGGCCCCACCGGGGAGCTGTTTTTT.

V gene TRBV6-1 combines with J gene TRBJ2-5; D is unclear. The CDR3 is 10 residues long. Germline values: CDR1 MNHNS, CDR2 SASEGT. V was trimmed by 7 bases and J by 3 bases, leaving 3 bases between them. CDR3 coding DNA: TGTGCCAGCACCGAAGAGACCCAGTACTTC. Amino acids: CASTEETQYF.

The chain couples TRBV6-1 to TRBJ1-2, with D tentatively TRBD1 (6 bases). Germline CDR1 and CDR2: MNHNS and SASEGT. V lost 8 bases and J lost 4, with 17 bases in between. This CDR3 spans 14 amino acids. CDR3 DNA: TGTGCCAGCGGGGGTCGGGGGGCCGGCTATGGCTACACCTTC. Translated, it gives CASGGRGAGYGYTF.

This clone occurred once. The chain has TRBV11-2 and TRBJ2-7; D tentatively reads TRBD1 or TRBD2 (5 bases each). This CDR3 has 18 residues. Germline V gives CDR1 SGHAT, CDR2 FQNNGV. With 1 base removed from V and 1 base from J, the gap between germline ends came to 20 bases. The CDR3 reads CASSLGLRRTLNSYEQYF. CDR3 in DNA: TGTGCCAGCAGCTTAGGCCTCCGGAGGACACTGAATTCCTACGAGCAGTACTTC.

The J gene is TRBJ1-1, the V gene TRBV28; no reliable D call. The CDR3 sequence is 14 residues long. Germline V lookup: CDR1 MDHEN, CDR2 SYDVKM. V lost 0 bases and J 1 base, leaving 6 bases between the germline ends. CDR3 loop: CASSLWQTNTEAFF. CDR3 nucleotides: TGTGCCAGCAGTTTATGGCAGACGAACACTGAAGCTTTCTTT.

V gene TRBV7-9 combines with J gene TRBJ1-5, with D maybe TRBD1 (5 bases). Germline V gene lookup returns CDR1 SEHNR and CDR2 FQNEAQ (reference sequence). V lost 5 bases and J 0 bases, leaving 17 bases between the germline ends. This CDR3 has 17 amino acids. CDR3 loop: CASSTQELGYSNQPQHF. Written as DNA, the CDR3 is TGTGCCAGCAGCACACAGGAACTCGGTTATAGCAATCAGCCCCAGCATTTT.

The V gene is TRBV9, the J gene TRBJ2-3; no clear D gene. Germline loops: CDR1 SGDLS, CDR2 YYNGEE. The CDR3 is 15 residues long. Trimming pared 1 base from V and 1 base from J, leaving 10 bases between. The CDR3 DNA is TGTGCCAGCAGCGTATCCCGACTGGGCACAGATACGCAGTATTTT. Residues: CASSVSRLGTDTQYF.

This chain's CDR3 is CASSYDRYYEQYF. The CDR3 DNA reads as TGTGCCAGCAGTTATGACAGATACTACGAGCAGTACTTC. This chain links TRBV6-5 with TRBJ2-7, with D possibly TRBD1 on 5 matching bases. Germline assignment: CDR1 MNHEY and CDR2 SVGAGI. This CDR3 spans 13 amino acids. V gave up 3 bases and J gave up 3 bases, with 9 bases separating them.

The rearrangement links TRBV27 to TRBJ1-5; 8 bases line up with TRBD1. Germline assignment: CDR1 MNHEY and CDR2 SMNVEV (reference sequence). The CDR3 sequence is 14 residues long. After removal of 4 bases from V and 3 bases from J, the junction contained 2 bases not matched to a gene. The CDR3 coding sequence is TGTGCCAGCAGTTCACAGGGGGTCAATCAGCCCCAGCATTTT. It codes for CASSSQGVNQPQHF.

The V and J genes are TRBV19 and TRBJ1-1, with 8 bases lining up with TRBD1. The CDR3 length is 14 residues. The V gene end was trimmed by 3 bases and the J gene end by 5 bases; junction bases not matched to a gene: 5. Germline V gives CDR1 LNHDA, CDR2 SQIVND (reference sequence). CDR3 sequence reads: CASSIQGAVTEAFF. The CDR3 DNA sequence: TGTGCCAGTAGTATTCAGGGGGCAGTGACTGAAGCTTTCTTT.

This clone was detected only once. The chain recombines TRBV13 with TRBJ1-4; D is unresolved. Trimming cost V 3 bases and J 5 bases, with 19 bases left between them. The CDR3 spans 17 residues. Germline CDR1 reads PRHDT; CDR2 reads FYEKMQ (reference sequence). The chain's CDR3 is CASSFRDPGLVNEKLFF. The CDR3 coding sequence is TGTGCCAGCAGCTTCCGGGATCCCGGACTTGTAAATGAAAAACTGTTTTTT.

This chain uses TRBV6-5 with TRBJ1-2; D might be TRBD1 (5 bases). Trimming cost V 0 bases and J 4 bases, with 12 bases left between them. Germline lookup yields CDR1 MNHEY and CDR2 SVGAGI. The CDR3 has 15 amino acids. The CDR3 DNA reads TGTGCCAGCAGTTACTCGAGTTTGGGGGTCTATGGCTACACCTTC. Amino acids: CASSYSSLGVYGYTF.

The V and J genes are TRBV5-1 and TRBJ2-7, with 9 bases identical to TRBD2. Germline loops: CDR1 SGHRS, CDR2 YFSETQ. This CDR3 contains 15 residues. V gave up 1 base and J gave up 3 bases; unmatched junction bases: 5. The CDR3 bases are TGCGCCAGCAGCTTGTCTGCTAGCGGGGTCTACGAGCAGTACTTC. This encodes CASSLSASGVYEQYF.

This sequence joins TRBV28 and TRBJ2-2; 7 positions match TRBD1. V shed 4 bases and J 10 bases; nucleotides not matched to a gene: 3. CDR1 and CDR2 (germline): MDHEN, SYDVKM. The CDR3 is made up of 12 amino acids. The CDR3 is CASSSTGMELFF. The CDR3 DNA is TGTGCCAGCAGTTCGACAGGGATGGAGCTGTTTTTT.

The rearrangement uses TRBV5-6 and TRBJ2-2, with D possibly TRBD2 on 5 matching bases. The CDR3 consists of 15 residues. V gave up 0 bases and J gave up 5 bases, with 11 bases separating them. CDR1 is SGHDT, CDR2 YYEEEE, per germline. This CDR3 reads CASSLELGRTGELFF. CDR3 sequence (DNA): TGTGCCAGCAGCTTGGAGTTGGGGAGAACCGGGGAGCTGTTTTTT.

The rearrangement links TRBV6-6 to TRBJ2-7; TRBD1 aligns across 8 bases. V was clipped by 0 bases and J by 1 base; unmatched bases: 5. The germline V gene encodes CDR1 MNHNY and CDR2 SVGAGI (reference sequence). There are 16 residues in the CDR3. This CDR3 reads CASSYSPGQASYEQYF. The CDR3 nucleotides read TGTGCCAGCAGTTACTCCCCGGGACAGGCTTCCTACGAGCAGTACTTC.

The CDR3 spells CASSPLGLVYNEQFF. CDR3 sequence (DNA): TGCGCCAGCAGTCCACTGGGACTAGTCTACAATGAGCAGTTCTTC. The V call is TRBV4-1, the J call TRBJ2-1, with 8 bases lining up with TRBD2. V lost 6 bases to trimming and J lost 3 bases; unmatched junction nucleotides: 7. The CDR3 has 15 residues. Germline V CDR1 and CDR2: MGHRA, YSYEKL.

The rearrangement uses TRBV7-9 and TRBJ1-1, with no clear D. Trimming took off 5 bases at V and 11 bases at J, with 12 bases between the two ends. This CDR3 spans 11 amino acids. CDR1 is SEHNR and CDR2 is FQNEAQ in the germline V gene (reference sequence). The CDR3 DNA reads TGTGCCAGCAGCATCACGTGGGCGGCTTTCTTT. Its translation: CASSITWAAFF.

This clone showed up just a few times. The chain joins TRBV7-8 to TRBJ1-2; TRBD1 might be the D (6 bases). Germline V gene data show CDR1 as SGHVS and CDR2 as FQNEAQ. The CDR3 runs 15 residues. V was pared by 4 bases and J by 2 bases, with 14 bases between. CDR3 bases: TGTGCCAGCAGCTACCGGACAGCCCGGAACTATGGCTACACCTTC. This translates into CASSYRTARNYGYTF.

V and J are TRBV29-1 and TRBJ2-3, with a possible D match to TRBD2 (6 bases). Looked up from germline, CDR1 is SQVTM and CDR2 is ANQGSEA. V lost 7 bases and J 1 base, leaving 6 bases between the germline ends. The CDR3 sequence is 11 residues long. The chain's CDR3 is CSAGGTDTQYF. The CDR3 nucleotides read TGCAGCGCGGGGGGCACAGATACGCAGTATTTT.

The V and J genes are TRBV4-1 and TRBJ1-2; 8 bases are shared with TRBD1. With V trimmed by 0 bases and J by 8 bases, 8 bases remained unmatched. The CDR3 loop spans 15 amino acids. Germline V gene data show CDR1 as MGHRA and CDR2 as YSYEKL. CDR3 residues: CASSQDLQGAVGYTF. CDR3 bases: TGCGCCAGCAGCCAAGATCTTCAGGGGGCTGTGGGCTACACCTTC.

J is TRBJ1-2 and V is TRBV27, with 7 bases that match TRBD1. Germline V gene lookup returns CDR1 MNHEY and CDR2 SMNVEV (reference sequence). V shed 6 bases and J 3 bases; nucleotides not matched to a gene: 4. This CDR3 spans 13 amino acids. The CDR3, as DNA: TGTGCCAGCAGCCGAGACAGGGACTATGGCTACACCTTC. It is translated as CASSRDRDYGYTF.

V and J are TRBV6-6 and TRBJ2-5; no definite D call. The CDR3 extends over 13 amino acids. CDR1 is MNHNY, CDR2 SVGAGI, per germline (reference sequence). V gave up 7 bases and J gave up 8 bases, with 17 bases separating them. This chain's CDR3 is CASTNKGPGTQYF. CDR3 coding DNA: TGTGCCAGCACCAACAAAGGACCTGGAACCCAGTACTTC.

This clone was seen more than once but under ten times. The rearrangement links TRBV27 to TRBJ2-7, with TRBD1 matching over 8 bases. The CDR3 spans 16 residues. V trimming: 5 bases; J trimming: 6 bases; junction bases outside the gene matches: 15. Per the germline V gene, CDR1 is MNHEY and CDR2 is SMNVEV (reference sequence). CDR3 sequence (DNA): TGTGCCAGCAGTCATCAGACAGGGGCCGCTGCCAGCGAGCAGTACTTC. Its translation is CASSHQTGAAASEQYF.

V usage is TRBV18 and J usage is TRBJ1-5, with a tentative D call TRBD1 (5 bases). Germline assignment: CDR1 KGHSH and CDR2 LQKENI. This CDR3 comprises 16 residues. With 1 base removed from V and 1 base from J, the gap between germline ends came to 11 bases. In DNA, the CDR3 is TGTGCCAGCTCACCACAGGGACGAGGAAGCAATCAGCCCCAGCATTTT. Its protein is CASSPQGRGSNQPQHF.

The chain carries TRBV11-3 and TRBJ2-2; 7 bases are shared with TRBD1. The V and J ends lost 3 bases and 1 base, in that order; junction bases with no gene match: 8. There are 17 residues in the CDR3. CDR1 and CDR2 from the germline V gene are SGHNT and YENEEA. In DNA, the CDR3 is TGTGCCAGCAGCTTCCTTTCCGGGACAGTGAACACCGGGGAGCTGTTTTTT. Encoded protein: CASSFLSGTVNTGELFF. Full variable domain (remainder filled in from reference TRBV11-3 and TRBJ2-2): EAGVVQSPRYKIIEKKQPVAFWCNPISGHNTLYWYLQNLGQGPELLIRYENEEAVDDSQLPKDRFSAERLKGVDSTLKIQPAELGDSAVYLCASSFLSGTVNTGELFFGEGSRLTVL.

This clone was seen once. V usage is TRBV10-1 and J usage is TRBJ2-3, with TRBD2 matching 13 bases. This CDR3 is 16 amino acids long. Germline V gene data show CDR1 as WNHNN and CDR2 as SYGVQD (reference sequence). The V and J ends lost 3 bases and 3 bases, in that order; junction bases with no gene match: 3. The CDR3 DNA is TGCGCCAGCAGTGACCGACTAGCGGGGGGAACAGATACGCAGTATTTT. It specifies CASSDRLAGGTDTQYF.

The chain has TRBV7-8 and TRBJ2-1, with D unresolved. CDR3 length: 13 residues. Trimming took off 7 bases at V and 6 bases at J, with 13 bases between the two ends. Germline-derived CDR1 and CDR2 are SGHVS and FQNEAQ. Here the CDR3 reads CASKPYTSNEQFF. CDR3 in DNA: TGTGCCAGCAAGCCTTATACCTCCAATGAGCAGTTCTTC.

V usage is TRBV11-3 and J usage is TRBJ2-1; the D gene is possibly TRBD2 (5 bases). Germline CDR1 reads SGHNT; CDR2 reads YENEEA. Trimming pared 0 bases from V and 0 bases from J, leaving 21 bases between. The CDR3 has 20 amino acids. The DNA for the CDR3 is TGTGCCAGCAGCTTAGACCAAGGAGGCAGCGTAACATCCTCCTACAATGAGCAGTTCTTC. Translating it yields CASSLDQGGSVTSSYNEQFF.

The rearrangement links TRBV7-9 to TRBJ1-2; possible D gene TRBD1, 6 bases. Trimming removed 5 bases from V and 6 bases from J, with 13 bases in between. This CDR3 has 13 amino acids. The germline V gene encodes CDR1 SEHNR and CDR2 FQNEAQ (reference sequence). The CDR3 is CASSQTGYDGYTF. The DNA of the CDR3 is TGTGCCAGCAGCCAGACAGGTTATGATGGCTACACCTTC.